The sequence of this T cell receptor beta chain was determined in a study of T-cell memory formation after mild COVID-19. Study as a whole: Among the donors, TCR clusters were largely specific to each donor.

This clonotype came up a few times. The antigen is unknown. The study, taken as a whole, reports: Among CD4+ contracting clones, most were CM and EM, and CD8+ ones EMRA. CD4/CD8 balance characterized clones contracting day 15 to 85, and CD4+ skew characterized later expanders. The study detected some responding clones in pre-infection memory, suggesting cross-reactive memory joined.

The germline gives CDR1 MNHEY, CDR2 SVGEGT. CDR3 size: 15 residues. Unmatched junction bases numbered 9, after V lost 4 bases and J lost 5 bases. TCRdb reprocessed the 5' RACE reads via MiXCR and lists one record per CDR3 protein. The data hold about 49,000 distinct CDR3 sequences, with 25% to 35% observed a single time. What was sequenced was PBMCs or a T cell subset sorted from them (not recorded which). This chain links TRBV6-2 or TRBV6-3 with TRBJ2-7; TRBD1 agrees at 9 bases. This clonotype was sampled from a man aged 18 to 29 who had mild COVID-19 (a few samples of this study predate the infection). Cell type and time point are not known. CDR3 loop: CASSSSGTGFHEQYF. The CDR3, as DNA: TGTGCCAGCAGTTCCTCCGGGACAGGGTTTCACGAGCAGTACTTC.